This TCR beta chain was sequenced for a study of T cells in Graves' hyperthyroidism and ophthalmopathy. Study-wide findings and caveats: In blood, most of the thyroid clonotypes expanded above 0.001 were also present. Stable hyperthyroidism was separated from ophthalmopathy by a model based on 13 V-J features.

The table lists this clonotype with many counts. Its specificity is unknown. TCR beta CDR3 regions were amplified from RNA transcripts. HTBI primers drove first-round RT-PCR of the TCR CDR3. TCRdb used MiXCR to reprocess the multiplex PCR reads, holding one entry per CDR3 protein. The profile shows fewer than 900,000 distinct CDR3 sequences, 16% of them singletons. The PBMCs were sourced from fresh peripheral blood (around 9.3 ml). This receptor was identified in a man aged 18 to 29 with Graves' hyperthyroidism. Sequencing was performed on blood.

The CDR3 protein is CASSFGGTEAFF. CDR3 DNA: TGTGCCAGCAGTTTTGGGGGCACTGAAGCTTTCTTT. This chain joins TRBV12-3 or TRBV12-4 and TRBJ1-1; TRBD1 might be the D (5 bases). The CDR3 runs to 12 residues. Trimming left V 3 bases short and J 4 bases short, with 6 bases between.